Below are 2 T cell receptor beta chains sequenced from a single sample in a study of blood T cell repertoires in COVID-19. Profiling relied on immunoSEQ multiplex PCR, and the TCRdb table lists in-frame clones only, not all of them. Among under 300,000 clones listed, about four fifths were seen once. The source material was peripheral blood. The receptor source for this set is an older woman with active or convalescent COVID-19.

The chain links TRBV10-2 to TRBJ1-2, with D tentatively TRBD1 (6 bases). Germline V gene lookup returns CDR1 WSHSY and CDR2 SAAADI. With 8 bases removed from V and 3 bases from J, the gap between germline ends came to 7 bases. The CDR3 is 11 amino acids. CDR3 protein: CASGTHYGYTF. The DNA of the CDR3 is TGCGCCAGCGGGACACACTATGGCTACACCTTC.

The rearrangement uses TRBV15 and TRBJ1-5, with D perhaps TRBD1 (5 bases). CDR3 length: 17 amino acids. CDR1 is LNHNV and CDR2 is YYDKDF in the germline V gene (reference sequence). Deletions cut 0 bases from V and 2 bases from J, with 14 bases between. The chain's CDR3 is CATSRDLITGGNQPQHF. The CDR3 DNA is TGTGCCACCAGCAGAGATCTAATTACGGGGGGCAATCAGCCCCAGCATTTT.